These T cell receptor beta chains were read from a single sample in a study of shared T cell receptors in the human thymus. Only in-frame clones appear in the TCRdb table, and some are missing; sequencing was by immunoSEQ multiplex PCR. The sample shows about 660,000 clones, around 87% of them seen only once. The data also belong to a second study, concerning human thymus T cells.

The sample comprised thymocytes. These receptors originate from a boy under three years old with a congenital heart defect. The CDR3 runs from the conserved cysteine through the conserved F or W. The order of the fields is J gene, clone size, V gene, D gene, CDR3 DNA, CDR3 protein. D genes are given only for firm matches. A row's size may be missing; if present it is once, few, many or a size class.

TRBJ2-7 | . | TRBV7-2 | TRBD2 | TGTGCCAGCAGCCACGCTAGCGGGAGGGCCGCCTACGAGCAGTACTTC | CASSHASGRAAYEQYF
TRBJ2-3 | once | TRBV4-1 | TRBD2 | TGCGCCAGCAGCCAAAAAGCCCGGTCTTACACTAGCGGGAGCGTGGCAGATACGCAGTATTTT | CASSQKARSYTSGSVADTQYF
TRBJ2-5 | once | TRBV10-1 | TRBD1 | TGCGCCAGCAGTCAGGGACAGGGTGGTGAGACCCAGTACTTC | CASSQGQGGETQYF
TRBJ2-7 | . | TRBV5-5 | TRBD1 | TGTGCCAGCAGCTTGGACGGGACAGAGGCCTACGAGCAGTACTTC | CASSLDGTEAYEQYF
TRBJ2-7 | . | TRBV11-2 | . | TGTGCCAGCAGCTTAGCGAGTGCGGAGGGAGTGGTGGAGCAGTACTTC | CASSLASAEGVVEQYF
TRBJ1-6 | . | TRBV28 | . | TGTGCCAGCAGTTTATTGCGTGCGGGGGACAATTCACCCCTCCACTTT | CASSLLRAGDNSPLHF
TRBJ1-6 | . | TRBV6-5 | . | TGTGCCAGCAGTTACCGGGACAAAGATTCACCCCTCCACTTT | CASSYRDKDSPLHF
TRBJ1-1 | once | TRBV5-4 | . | TGTGCCAGCAGCTTGACAGGGAGCTTCACTGAAGCTTTCTTT | CASSLTGSFTEAFF
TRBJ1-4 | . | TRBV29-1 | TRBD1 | TGCAGCGCCCGGACAGGGTCAAAACTGTTTTTT | CSARTGSKLFF
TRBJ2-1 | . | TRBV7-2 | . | TGTGCCAGCAGCACCCCGGCGGGTAGGTTCTTC | CASSTPAGRFF
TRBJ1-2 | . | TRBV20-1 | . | TGCAGTGCTAGTAGCAGTGGCTACACCTTC | CSASSSGYTF
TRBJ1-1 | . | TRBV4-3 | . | TGCGCCAGCAGCCCCAGGGTTGGGAACACTGAAGCTTTCTTT | CASSPRVGNTEAFF
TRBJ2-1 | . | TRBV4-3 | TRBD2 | TGCGCCAGCAGCTTCGAATGGGGCCACGGAGAGCGGGAGGGCCCCGTGTTCTTC | CASSFEWGHGEREGPVFF
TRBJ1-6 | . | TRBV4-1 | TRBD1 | TGCGCCAGCAGCCAAACTAGGACAGGGAAAAAGCTGGATTCACCCCTCCACTTT | CASSQTRTGKKLDSPLHF
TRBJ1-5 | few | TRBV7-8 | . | TGTGCCAGCAGCTTAGGGGGGGGCTTGGGATATAGCAATCAGCCCCAGCATTTT | CASSLGGGLGYSNQPQHF
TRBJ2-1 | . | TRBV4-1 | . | TGCGCCAGCAGCCAGAGAGCTCGCAATGAGCAGTTCTTC | CASSQRARNEQFF
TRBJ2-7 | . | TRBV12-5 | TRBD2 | TGTGCTAGTGGTTTGGTAGAGCGGGAACCTTCCTACGAGCAGTACTTC | CASGLVEREPSYEQYF
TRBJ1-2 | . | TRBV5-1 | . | TGCGCCAGCAGCTTGGTAGATCCAGGGACACCCTATGGCTACACCTTC | CASSLVDPGTPYGYTF
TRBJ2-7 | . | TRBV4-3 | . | TGCGCCAGCAGCCAATTTATGTGGGAGGCTTCCTACGAGCAGTACTTC | CASSQFMWEASYEQYF
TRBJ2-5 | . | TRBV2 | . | TGTGCCAGCAGGAGGACAGCGATACAAGAGACCCAGTACTTC | CASRRTAIQETQYF
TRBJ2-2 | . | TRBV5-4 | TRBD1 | TGTGCCAGCAGCTCCGGGACAGAGACCGGGGAGCTGTTTTTT | CASSSGTETGELFF
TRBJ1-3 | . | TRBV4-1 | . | TGCGCCAGCAGCCGGTGGGGCTTCAGCTCTGGAAACACCATATATTTT | CASSRWGFSSGNTIYF
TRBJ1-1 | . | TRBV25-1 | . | TGTGCCAGCAGTGAATTCCCAGGGGTGAACACTGAAGCTTTCTTT | CASSEFPGVNTEAFF
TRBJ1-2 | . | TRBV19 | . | TGTGCCAGTAGTTTCCGGGGAGACGGCTACACCTTC | CASSFRGDGYTF
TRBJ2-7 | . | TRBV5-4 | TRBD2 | TGTGCCAGCAGCTTGGGAGGCGGGGGTTTTCCTACCTACGAGCAGTACTTC | CASSLGGGGFPTYEQYF
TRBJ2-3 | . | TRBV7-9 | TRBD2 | TGTGCCAGCCGGGCCGGGGGGGCTGCGGATACGCAGTATTTT | CASRAGGAADTQYF
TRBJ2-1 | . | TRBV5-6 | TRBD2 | TGTGCCAGCTGCAGCCTTCCGGGACTAGCGGCTTCCTACAATGAGCAGTTCTTC | CASCSLPGLAASYNEQFF
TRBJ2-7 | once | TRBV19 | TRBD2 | TGTGCCAGTAAGGAGCGAGCGGGGGGCTACTACGAGCAGTACTTC | CASKERAGGYYEQYF
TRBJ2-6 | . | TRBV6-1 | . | TGTGCCAGCCTCAACAGGGTATGGGGGGCCAACGTCCTGACTTTC | CASLNRVWGANVLTF
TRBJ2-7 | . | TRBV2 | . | TGTGCCAGCAGAAGTACCCAGGGGCGGTCCTACGAGCAGTACTTC | CASRSTQGRSYEQYF
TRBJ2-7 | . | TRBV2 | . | TGTGCCAGCCCGGGACAACAGATCTACGAGCAGTACTTC | CASPGQQIYEQYF
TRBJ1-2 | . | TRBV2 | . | TGTGCCAGCACCCCCTCCAAAGTAGCTAACTATGGCTACACCTTC | CASTPSKVANYGYTF
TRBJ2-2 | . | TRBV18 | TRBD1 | TGTGCCAGCTCACCAACAGGGGAGATGAACACCGGGGAGCTGTTTTTT | CASSPTGEMNTGELFF
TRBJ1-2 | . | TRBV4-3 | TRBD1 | TGCGCCAGCAGCCACGGGGGGACAGGAGCTAACTATGGCTACACCTTC | CASSHGGTGANYGYTF
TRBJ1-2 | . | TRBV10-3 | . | TGTGCCATCAGTGGGGGGGGCGAGAACCCCAACTATGGCTACACCTTC | CAISGGGENPNYGYTF
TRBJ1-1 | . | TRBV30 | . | TGTGCCTGCACGGGACCGCGGGGGAGCACTGAAGCTTTCTTT | CACTGPRGSTEAFF
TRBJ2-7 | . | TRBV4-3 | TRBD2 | TGCGCCAGCAGCCAACAAGCGGGATCCTCCTACGAGCAGTACTTC | CASSQQAGSSYEQYF
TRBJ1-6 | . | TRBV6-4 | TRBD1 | TGTGCCAGCAGCCGAAGGGACAGGGACAATTCACCCCTCCACTTT | CASSRRDRDNSPLHF
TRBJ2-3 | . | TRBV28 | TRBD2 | TGTGCCAGCAGTTCCCCCTGGCCTGGCGGGAGGGCAGATACGCAGTATTTT | CASSSPWPGGRADTQYF
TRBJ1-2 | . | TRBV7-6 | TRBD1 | TGTGCCAGCAGCTCTCGTGTACGGTTGACGGGACAGCGGATCTATGGCTACACCTTC | CASSSRVRLTGQRIYGYTF
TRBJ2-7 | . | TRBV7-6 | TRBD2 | TGTGCCAGCAGCTCGACTAGCGGGAGGGCAGCATTTCGGGAGCAGTACTTC | CASSSTSGRAAFREQYF
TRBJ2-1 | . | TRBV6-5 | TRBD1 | TGTGCCAGCAGGATGACAGGGGGCGGGGATGAGCAGTTCTTC | CASRMTGGGDEQFF
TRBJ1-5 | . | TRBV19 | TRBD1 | TGTGCCAGTACAGAGGGACAGGGAGACAGATTGACCCAGCATTTT | CASTEGQGDRLTQHF
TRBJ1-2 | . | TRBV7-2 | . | TGTGCCAGCAGGTCCGAAACGGGTGGGAGCTATGGCTACACCTTC | CASRSETGGSYGYTF
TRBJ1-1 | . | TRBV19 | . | TGTGCCAGTAGTGTGGGGGGCACTGAAGCTTTCTTT | CASSVGGTEAFF